This TCR beta chain originates from a study of T cell responses to AZD1222 COVID-19 vaccine. Broader study findings: Sampling captured repertoires only after the peak T cell response. White British ancestry dominated among donors, who included more females, and clonal diversity was possibly underestimated. Across the whole spike, CD4 TCRs peaked at regions 160-218 and 743-854.

Germline CDR1 is MNHEY and CDR2 is SVGAGI. The V end lost 0 bases, the J end lost 4 bases, and 10 bases lay between the germline ends. The CDR3 spans 15 residues. Using immunoSEQ multiplex PCR, the repertoire was profiled, and TCRdb retains in-frame clones only, with some absent. The sample yields around 120,000 clones, about 90% seen once. With respect to this clone: As yet, its antigen is unknown.

The receptor comes from an adult in good health. The sample here was peripheral blood, taken on day 0 of AZD1222 vaccination. The V call is TRBV6-5, the J call TRBJ1-3; D is uncertain. The CDR3 reads CASSYSVGYGNTIYF. For the CDR3, the DNA is TGTGCCAGCAGTTACTCCGTGGGTTACGGAAACACCATATATTTT.